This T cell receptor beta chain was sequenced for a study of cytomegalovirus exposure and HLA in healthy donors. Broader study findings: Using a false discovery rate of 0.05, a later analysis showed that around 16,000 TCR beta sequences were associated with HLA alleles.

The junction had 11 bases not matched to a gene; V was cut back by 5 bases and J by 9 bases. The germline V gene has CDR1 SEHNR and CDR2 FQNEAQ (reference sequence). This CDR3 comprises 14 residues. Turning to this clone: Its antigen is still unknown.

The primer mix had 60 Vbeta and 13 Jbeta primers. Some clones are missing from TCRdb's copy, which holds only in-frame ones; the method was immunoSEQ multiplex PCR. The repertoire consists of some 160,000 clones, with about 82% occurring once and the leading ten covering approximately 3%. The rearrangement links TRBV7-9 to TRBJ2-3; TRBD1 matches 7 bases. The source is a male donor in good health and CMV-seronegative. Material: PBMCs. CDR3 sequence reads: CASSVPSGGRTQYF. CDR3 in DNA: TGTGCCAGCAGCGTACCATCAGGGGGAAGGACGCAGTATTTT.